The 16 T cell receptor beta chains below were found in one sample sequenced in a study of T cell changes during pregnancy in multiple sclerosis. The protocol was immunoSEQ multiplex PCR, while the TCRdb copy is restricted to in-frame clones and leaves out a portion. The sample lists about 73,000 clones; roughly 92% were seen once. The specimen comprised peripheral blood, sampled in the third trimester of pregnancy. These receptors were obtained from a female donor in good health, enrolled as a control in a pregnancy study.

This chain joins TRBV11-3 and TRBJ2-1, with D tentatively TRBD2 (7 bases). V lost 5 bases, J lost 4 bases, and 18 bases lay in between. Germline CDR1 and CDR2: SGHNT and YENEEA. CDR3 length equals 16 residues. The DNA for the CDR3 is TGTGCCAGCAGCCCAGGGTTGGCGGGGGCATACAATGAGCAGTTCTTC. Its protein is CASSPGLAGAYNEQFF. Variable domain in full (rest from reference TRBV11-3 and TRBJ2-1): EAGVVQSPRYKIIEKKQPVAFWCNPISGHNTLYWYLQNLGQGPELLIRYENEEAVDDSQLPKDRFSAERLKGVDSTLKIQPAELGDSAVYLCASSPGLAGAYNEQFFGPGTRLTVL.

This clone showed up just once. The rearrangement uses TRBV6-1 and TRBJ1-4; tentatively, D is TRBD1 (6 bases). This CDR3 has 14 amino acids. Germline assignment: CDR1 MNHNS and CDR2 SASEGT. The V end was cut by 8 bases, the J end by 7 bases, with 17 bases between. As DNA, the CDR3 is TGTGCCAGCGGCTGGCGGGGGCGCGGTGAAAAACTGTTTTTT. This encodes CASGWRGRGEKLFF.

J is TRBJ1-2 and V is TRBV15; D is uncertain. CDR1 is LNHNV and CDR2 is YYDKDF in the germline V gene (reference sequence). V was clipped by 3 bases and J by 0 bases, with 11 bases between them. The CDR3 has 15 amino acids. The CDR3 sequence is CATSREEAANYGYTF. As DNA, the CDR3 is TGTGCCACCAGCAGGGAGGAGGCGGCTAACTATGGCTACACCTTC.

In this sample, this clone turned up once. The CDR3 nucleotides read TGTGCCATCGGATCAGACAGGGGAGCTTACGAGCAGTACTTC. Amino acid sequence: CAIGSDRGAYEQYF. The chain links TRBV10-3 to TRBJ2-7; 8 bases match TRBD1. The germline gives CDR1 ENHRY, CDR2 SYGVKD. After removal of 8 bases from V and 4 bases from J, the junction contained 10 bases not matched to a gene. The CDR3 sequence is 14 residues long.

The V call is TRBV5-8, the J call TRBJ2-3, with TRBD2 identical over 13 bases. Germline V gene sequence: CDR1 SGHTS, CDR2 YDEGEE. The V gene end was trimmed by 5 bases and the J gene end by 4 bases; junction bases not matched to a gene: 7. CDR3 length equals 16 residues. CDR3 in DNA: TGTGCCAGCAGTTGGACTAGCGGGAGCCTCCCAGATACGCAGTATTTT. Translating gives CASSWTSGSLPDTQYF.

The chain recombines TRBV28 with TRBJ2-1; possibly TRBD2 for D (7 bases). The CDR3 consists of 17 residues. Trimming removed 3 bases from V and 2 bases from J, with 17 bases in between. Germline CDR1 is MDHEN and CDR2 is SYDVKM. CDR3 loop: CASSFGGPAIAYNEQFF. CDR3 coding DNA: TGTGCCAGCAGTTTCGGGGGGCCCGCTATTGCCTACAATGAGCAGTTCTTC.

The chain combines TRBV19 with TRBJ1-6; D gene ambiguous. Germline V gene sequence: CDR1 LNHDA, CDR2 SQIVND (reference sequence). This CDR3 spans 14 amino acids. Trimming cost V 3 bases and J 4 bases, with 7 bases left between them. CDR3 region: CASSMGAYNSPLHF. For the CDR3, the DNA is TGTGCCAGTAGTATGGGAGCGTATAATTCACCCCTCCACTTT.

The chain links TRBV28 to TRBJ1-2, with D possibly matching TRBD1 (6 bases). V lost 7 bases and J lost 5, with 17 bases in between. This CDR3 region has 14 residues. Looked up from germline, CDR1 is MDHEN and CDR2 is SYDVKM. CDR3 DNA: TGTGCCAGCACCCCAGGGGAGAGGAGGTATGGCTACACCTTC. This gives the protein CASTPGERRYGYTF.

This clone has a single count. The rearrangement joins TRBV27 to TRBJ2-7; no firm D call. The V gene's germline CDR1 is MNHEY and CDR2 SMNVEV (reference sequence). The CDR3 contains 15 residues. V was pared by 5 bases and J by 2 bases, with 16 bases between. CDR3 sequence reads: CASSPSPRPPYEQYF. Written as DNA, the CDR3 is TGTGCCAGCAGTCCCTCACCGCGCCCCCCCTACGAGCAGTACTTC.

The chain couples TRBV5-4 to TRBJ2-7, with TRBD2 identical over 10 bases. The junction had 11 bases not matched to a gene; V was cut back by 2 bases and J by 0 bases. The CDR3 is 18 residues long. The germline CDR1 and CDR2 sequences are SGHNT and YYREEE (reference sequence). The CDR3: CASSLGPTSGVSSYEQYF. DNA of the CDR3: TGTGCCAGCAGCTTAGGTCCTACTAGCGGGGTTAGCTCCTACGAGCAGTACTTC.

The genes are TRBV10-2 and TRBJ2-3; 8 bases align to TRBD1. Germline V gives CDR1 WSHSY, CDR2 SAAADI. CDR3 length: 14 amino acids. The junction had 4 bases not matched to a gene; V was cut back by 8 bases and J by 0 bases. CDR3 sequence reads: CASGRQGSTDTQYF. For the CDR3, the DNA is TGCGCCAGCGGGAGACAGGGGAGCACAGATACGCAGTATTTT.

The V gene is TRBV5-1, the J gene TRBJ2-1; 8 positions agree with TRBD2. The CDR3 extends over 15 amino acids. The V segment lost 0 bases and the J segment 5 bases; nucleotides outside the gene matches: 4. CDR1 and CDR2 from the germline V gene are SGHRS and YFSETQ. This CDR3 is CASSLASGSNNEQFF. The DNA for the CDR3 is TGCGCCAGCAGCTTGGCTAGCGGGTCCAACAATGAGCAGTTCTTC. Looking up the rest from reference TRBV5-1 and TRBJ2-1 gives the full variable domain: KAGVTQTPRYLIKTRGQQVTLSCSPISGHRSVSWYQQTPGQGLQFLFEYFSETQRNKGNFPGRFSGRQFSNSRSEMNVSTLELGDSALYLCASSLASGSNNEQFFGPGTRLTVL.

CDR3 nucleotide sequence: TGTGCCAGTAGTATCTATTTCGGGGAGACTGAAGCTTTCTTT. Translating gives CASSIYFGETEAFF. V gene TRBV19 combines with J gene TRBJ1-1, with D unclear. The V gene's germline CDR1 is LNHDA and CDR2 SQIVND (reference sequence). The V end lost 3 bases, the J end lost 5 bases, and 13 bases lay between the germline ends. CDR3 size: 14 residues.

This clone was recorded a few times. The genes are TRBV4-2 and TRBJ2-3; 8 bases align to TRBD2. The CDR3 runs to 16 residues. The germline gives CDR1 LGHNA, CDR2 YNFKEQ. V lost 8 bases and J lost 3; bases outside the gene matches: 13. CDR3 DNA sequence: TGTGCCAGCGGAACCGGGGGGGAGGGCCGGACAGATACGCAGTATTTT. It yields the protein CASGTGGEGRTDTQYF.

The chain has TRBV28 and TRBJ2-3, with D possibly matching TRBD1 (6 bases). Germline lookup yields CDR1 MDHEN and CDR2 SYDVKM. Trimming pared 8 bases from V and 0 bases from J, leaving 9 bases between. This CDR3 contains 13 residues. CDR3 DNA: TGTGCCAGCGGACAGTTTAGCACAGATACGCAGTATTTT. This encodes CASGQFSTDTQYF.

The chain recombines TRBV5-4 with TRBJ2-1; 8 nucleotides line up with TRBD1. This CDR3 contains 15 residues. The V gene end was trimmed by 4 bases and the J gene end by 8 bases; junction bases not matched to a gene: 11. Germline V gene lookup returns CDR1 SGHNT and CDR2 YYREEE (reference sequence). The CDR3 DNA follows: TGTGCCAGCAGCCTACTTCTCCAGGGGGCGTATGAGCAGTTCTTC. Protein: CASSLLLQGAYEQFF. Drawing the rest from reference TRBV5-4 and TRBJ2-1, the complete variable domain is ETGVTQSPTHLIKTRGQQVTLRCSSQSGHNTVSWYQQALGQGPQFIFQYYREEENGRGNFPPRFSGLQFPNYSSELNVNALELDDSALYLCASSLLLQGAYEQFFGPGTRLTVL.